These 26 T cell receptor beta chains were all obtained from the same sample, sequenced in a study of T cells in Graves' hyperthyroidism and ophthalmopathy. TCR beta CDR3 regions were amplified from RNA transcripts. The TCR CDR3 first-round RT-PCR relied on the HTBI primer set. From the multiplex PCR reads, TCRdb called clonotypes with MiXCR, one entry per CDR3 protein. Found here are about 420,000 distinct CDR3 sequences, roughly 14% of them singletons; the top ten hold approximately 8%. Input material: blood. All receptors come from a young woman with Graves' hyperthyroidism.

Worth noting for this clonotype: A much larger clone differs from this one at a single base, so this may be a read error. The J gene is TRBJ2-7, the V gene TRBV12-3 or TRBV12-4; TRBD1 is a possible D gene (6 bases). The germline V and J ends were trimmed by 4 bases and 6 bases, with 10 bases remaining between them. The CDR3 loop spans 12 amino acids. DNA for the CDR3: TGTGCCAGCAGTTCAGGGGCCATCGAGCAGTACTTC. Its translation is CASSSGAIEQYF.

This chain links TRBV28 with TRBJ2-1; TRBD1 matches 10 bases. Germline V gene lookup returns CDR1 MDHEN and CDR2 SYDVKM. Losses at the gene ends were 7 bases for V and 6 bases for J; bases not matched to a gene: 9. The CDR3 is 15 amino acids. The CDR3 sequence is CASTTGTGDFNEQFF. The CDR3 DNA follows: TGTGCCAGCACTACCGGGACAGGGGATTTCAATGAGCAGTTCTTC. Full variable domain (outside the CDR3, taken from reference TRBV28 and TRBJ2-1): DVKVTQSSRYLVKRTGEKVFLECVQDMDHENMFWYRQDPGLGLRLIYFSYDVKMKEKGDIPEGYSVSREKKERFSLILESASTNQTSMYLCASTTGTGDFNEQFFGPGTRLTVL.

This clonotype was seen a handful of times. The J gene is TRBJ1-6, the V gene TRBV10-3; a weak D match, TRBD1 (5 bases). This CDR3 region has 14 residues. Trimming shortened V by 10 bases and J by 7 bases, and 17 bases separated the two germline ends. From germline, CDR1 is ENHRY and CDR2 SYGVKD. The CDR3 reads CATRLEGDNSPLHF. CDR3 DNA: TGTGCCACCCGTCTTGAAGGGGACAATTCACCCCTCCACTTT.

V and J are TRBV5-1 and TRBJ2-3, with unresolved D. The CDR3 is made up of 13 amino acids. CDR1 is SGHRS, CDR2 YFSETQ, per germline. V dropped 4 bases and J dropped 10 bases, with 16 bases sitting between them. CDR3 nucleotides: TGCGCCAGCAGCATGCTAGGTGGCGATGCGCAGTATTTT. Translating it yields CASSMLGGDAQYF. Variable domain in full (rest from reference TRBV5-1 and TRBJ2-3): KAGVTQTPRYLIKTRGQQVTLSCSPISGHRSVSWYQQTPGQGLQFLFEYFSETQRNKGNFPGRFSGRQFSNSRSEMNVSTLELGDSALYLCASSMLGGDAQYFGPGTRLTVL.

This clonotype was counted many times. J is TRBJ1-2 and V is TRBV20-1, with D perhaps TRBD1 (6 bases). V was pared by 5 bases and J by 8 bases, with 18 bases between. Germline V gene data show CDR1 as DFQATT and CDR2 as SNEGSKA (reference sequence). The CDR3 loop spans 13 amino acids. CDR3 sequence reads: CSAGHRGARGYTF. CDR3 nucleotides: TGCAGTGCTGGCCATCGGGGGGCACGGGGCTACACCTTC.

This clonotype was counted only a few times. The V and J genes are TRBV5-1 and TRBJ1-4; D unresolved. This CDR3 region has 14 residues. Trimming removed 1 base at V and 8 bases at J, with 12 bases between. Germline CDR1 reads SGHRS; CDR2 reads YFSETQ. The CDR3, as DNA: TGCGCCAGCAGCTTGTCGGGTATCGGAGAAAAACTGTTTTTT. Translated: CASSLSGIGEKLFF.

The chain couples TRBV9 to TRBJ2-1; D is unclear. CDR1 is SGDLS and CDR2 is YYNGEE in the germline V gene. The CDR3 spans 16 residues. V was trimmed by 0 bases and J by 1 base, leaving 11 bases between them. The CDR3 sequence: CASSVGLGMSYNEQFF. CDR3 DNA: TGTGCCAGCAGCGTAGGTCTGGGAATGTCCTACAATGAGCAGTTCTTC. Combining the CDR3 with reference TRBV9 and TRBJ2-1 gives the whole variable domain DSGVTQTPKHLITATGQRVTLRCSPRSGDLSVYWYQQSLDQGLQFLIQYYNGEERAKGNILERFSAQQFPDLHSELNLSSLELGDSALYFCASSVGLGMSYNEQFFGPGTRLTVL.

This clonotype was counted only a few times. This chain connects TRBV7-6 to TRBJ1-2; TRBD1 matches 7 bases. The CDR3 consists of 13 residues. With 0 bases clipped from V and 10 bases from J, the junction kept 5 bases outside the gene matches. Germline CDR1 reads SGHVS; CDR2 reads FNYEAQ. Written as DNA, the CDR3 is TGTGCCAGCAGCTTAGCAGGGGGCTCCTCCTACACCTTC. It encodes CASSLAGGSSYTF.

The rearrangement links TRBV29-1 to TRBJ2-7, with D possibly called TRBD1 or TRBD2 (6 bases each). In germline, CDR1 is SQVTM, CDR2 ANQGSEA. The germline V and J ends were trimmed by 5 bases and 5 bases, with 13 bases remaining between them. The CDR3 spans 12 residues. The CDR3 DNA sequence: TGCAGCGTTTATGGGGGGCCCCACGAGCAGTACTTC. Amino acid sequence: CSVYGGPHEQYF.

CDR3 sequence reads: CASSPGEDNQPQHF. CDR3 in DNA: TGCGCCAGCAGCCCGGGGGAAGACAATCAGCCCCAGCATTTT. The gene calls are TRBV5-1 and TRBJ1-5; TRBD1 might be the D (5 bases). The germline V gene has CDR1 SGHRS and CDR2 YFSETQ. V lost 4 bases to trimming and J lost 3 bases, with 11 bases between them. This CDR3 has 14 residues.

At least ten counts were recorded for this clonotype. The chain employs TRBV6-1 and TRBJ2-7, with D maybe TRBD2 (5 bases). Trimming stripped 5 bases from V and 1 base from J, with 15 bases between. Germline V gives CDR1 MNHNS, CDR2 SASEGT. The CDR3 contains 15 residues. The CDR3 reads CASSPKTRTSYEQYF. The CDR3 nucleotides read TGTGCCAGCAGTCCTAAGACCCGGACTTCCTACGAGCAGTACTTC.

The table lists this clonotype with many counts. The rearrangement joins TRBV11-3 to TRBJ2-3; 9 nucleotides agree with TRBD2. Per germline, CDR1 SGHNT and CDR2 YENEEA. This CDR3 comprises 13 residues. After removal of 5 bases from V and 4 bases from J, the junction contained 1 base not matched to a gene. The CDR3 DNA reads TGTGCCAGCAGCGAGCGGGGGGCAGATACGCAGTATTTT. Translation gives CASSERGADTQYF.

This clonotype was detected ten times or more. The chain joins TRBV10-3 to TRBJ1-2; 8 bases agree with TRBD1. There are 11 residues in the CDR3. Germline trimming cut 10 bases from V and 8 bases from J; bases unmatched to any gene: 6. Germline CDR1 and CDR2: ENHRY and SYGVKD. The chain's CDR3 is CATGTGQGYTF. CDR3 nucleotide sequence: TGTGCCACCGGGACAGGCCAGGGCTACACCTTC.

This clonotype was counted ten times or more. The chain combines TRBV6-1 with TRBJ1-1; TRBD1 matches at 8 bases. With 4 bases clipped from V and 6 bases from J, the junction kept 10 bases outside the gene matches. Germline assignment: CDR1 MNHNS and CDR2 SASEGT. The CDR3 is 15 amino acids. In DNA, the CDR3 is TGTGCCAGCAGTGCAATTTACAGGGGGGGGCCTGAAGCTTTCTTT. Its protein is CASSAIYRGGPEAFF.

This clonotype appeared many times. Here the CDR3 reads CASSLWRSDFSLNEQFF. CDR3 in DNA: TGCGCCAGCAGCTTGTGGAGAAGCGACTTTTCTTTAAATGAGCAGTTCTTC. This sequence joins TRBV5-1 and TRBJ2-1, with no clear D. CDR1 and CDR2 from the germline V gene are SGHRS and YFSETQ. V gave up 1 base and J gave up 7 bases, with 21 bases separating them. The CDR3 spans 17 residues. Full variable domain (missing parts from reference TRBV5-1 and TRBJ2-1): KAGVTQTPRYLIKTRGQQVTLSCSPISGHRSVSWYQQTPGQGLQFLFEYFSETQRNKGNFPGRFSGRQFSNSRSEMNVSTLELGDSALYLCASSLWRSDFSLNEQFFGPGTRLTVL.

The chain joins TRBV7-9 to TRBJ2-3; 12 nucleotides match TRBD2. This CDR3 has 16 residues. Germline-derived CDR1 and CDR2 are SEHNR and FQNEAQ (reference sequence). Trimming cost V 4 bases and J 6 bases; bases outside gene matches: 8. The CDR3 nucleotides read TGTGCCAGCAGCTCCCTAGCGGGGGGGCCCGGGGATACGCAGTATTTT. Its protein is CASSSLAGGPGDTQYF.

This clonotype was recorded many times. The chain recombines TRBV5-1 with TRBJ1-2, with D possibly being TRBD1 (5 bases). The CDR3 sequence is 15 residues long. The V end lost 6 bases, the J end lost 0 bases, and 15 bases lay between the germline ends. In germline, CDR1 is SGHRS, CDR2 YFSETQ. CDR3 DNA sequence: TGCGCCAGCACCCTCACAGGATCGACTAACTATGGCTACACCTTC. The encoded protein is CASTLTGSTNYGYTF.

This clonotype was found many times. The chain combines TRBV28 with TRBJ1-6, with no clear D. CDR3 length: 15 residues. V gave up 5 bases and J gave up 11 bases, with 19 bases separating them. CDR1 and CDR2 (germline): MDHEN, SYDVKM. The CDR3 nucleotides read TGTGCCAGCAGTCTCCTGACTTCTTTTGGCACACCCCTCCACTTT. As protein: CASSLLTSFGTPLHF.

In its sample, this clonotype was seen many times. The chain carries TRBV6-1 and TRBJ2-5; D is unresolved. Germline V gene data show CDR1 as MNHNS and CDR2 as SASEGT. The CDR3 extends over 14 amino acids. Trimming took off 6 bases at V and 2 bases at J, with 13 bases between the two ends. For the CDR3, the DNA is TGTGCCAGCAGGGGGAAGGGAACGCAAGAGACCCAGTACTTC. Encoded protein: CASRGKGTQETQYF.

In this sample, this clonotype turned up many times. The rearrangement links TRBV2 to TRBJ1-2; D is unresolved. The CDR3 has 13 amino acids. V was shortened by 1 base and J by 8 bases, with 11 bases between the two germline ends. Germline V gene sequence: CDR1 SNHLY, CDR2 FYNNEI. CDR3 residues: CASSEEGVEGYTF. The CDR3 coding sequence is TGTGCCAGCAGTGAAGAGGGTGTGGAGGGCTACACCTTC.

This clonotype was counted many times. This chain joins TRBV7-3 and TRBJ2-2; TRBD1 is a possible D gene (5 bases). The ends were cut back, 2 bases at V and 2 bases at J, with 12 bases in the middle. Germline V gene lookup returns CDR1 SGHTA and CDR2 FQGTGA. The CDR3 sequence is 16 residues long. The CDR3 DNA reads as TGTGCCAGCAGCTTACCACAGGATGGAAACACCGGGGAGCTGTTTTTT. It translates to CASSLPQDGNTGELFF.

The CDR3 sequence: CASSFPWERGYTDTQYF. The CDR3 DNA reads as TGTGCCAGCAGCTTTCCTTGGGAGCGGGGGTACACAGATACGCAGTATTTT. The rearrangement uses TRBV7-9 and TRBJ2-3, with 8 bases identical to TRBD2. This CDR3 spans 17 amino acids. Unmatched junction bases numbered 10, after V lost 3 bases and J lost 2 bases. Germline assignment: CDR1 SEHNR and CDR2 FQNEAQ (reference sequence).

This clonotype was seen many times. The rearrangement joins TRBV5-1 to TRBJ1-5; unclear D gene. V was shortened by 0 bases and J by 3 bases, with 4 bases between the two germline ends. Germline V lookup: CDR1 SGHRS, CDR2 YFSETQ. This CDR3 comprises 13 residues. The CDR3 loop is CASSLGTNQPQHF. DNA of the CDR3: TGCGCCAGCAGCTTGGGTACCAATCAGCCCCAGCATTTT.

This clonotype has at least ten counts. This sequence joins TRBV18 and TRBJ2-7; 7 positions agree with TRBD1. There are 15 residues in the CDR3. Trimming took 3 bases from V and 4 from J; bases not matched to a gene: 9. Germline CDR1 and CDR2: KGHSH and LQKENI. The CDR3 DNA reads as TGTGCCAGCTCACCCCGGGACAGACCAGCATACGAGCAGTACTTC. Translated, it gives CASSPRDRPAYEQYF.

This clonotype was counted at least ten times. The V and J genes are TRBV11-2 and TRBJ2-5; TRBD2 aligns across 9 bases. This CDR3 has 16 amino acids. V gave up 0 bases and J gave up 1 base; unmatched junction bases: 3. Germline-derived CDR1 and CDR2 are SGHAT and FQNNGV. The CDR3 here is CASSLDWRGGQETQYF. The DNA for the CDR3 is TGTGCCAGCAGCTTAGATTGGCGGGGGGGCCAAGAGACCCAGTACTTC.

A note on this clonotype: This could be a read error, since a much larger clone is one nucleotide away. The CDR3 DNA is TGTGCCAGCAGTCCTACTAGCGGGGGGAACAATAAGCAGTTCTTC. Its translation is CASSPTSGGNNKQFF. This chain connects TRBV27 to TRBJ2-1; TRBD2 aligns across 12 bases. Germline V gives CDR1 MNHEY, CDR2 SMNVEV (reference sequence). The CDR3 sequence is 15 residues long.